A selection of T cell receptor beta chains follows, all from one sample in a study of T cell responses to AZD1222 COVID-19 vaccine. TCRdb's table, derived via immunoSEQ multiplex PCR, lists solely in-frame clones and lacks some. The data contain about 150,000 clones, 90% to 95% of them seen just once; the ten biggest clones take up about 1.6%. The sample consisted of peripheral blood, taken 28 days after the second AZD1222 dose. Receptor source: an adult who received the AZD1222 COVID-19 vaccine. Each CDR3 is given with its conserved first and last residue.

j_gene	v_gene	CDR3aa
TRBJ2-2	TRBV28	CASSVANTGELFF
TRBJ2-7	TRBV2	CASSVSGPPRHEQYF
TRBJ2-7	TRBV6-6	CASSWDTVGLYEQYF
TRBJ1-2	TRBV5-4	CASSLMAGAQDGYTF
TRBJ2-5	TRBV9	CASNPRGLEGETQYF
TRBJ1-4	TRBV18	CASSPDRGINEKLFF
TRBJ2-7	TRBV21-1	CASIHWDRVAEQYF
TRBJ2-2	TRBV6-4	CASSPLGETNTGELFF
TRBJ1-1	TRBV13	CASSLARNTEAFF
TRBJ1-1	TRBV9	CASSVVQGWNTEAFF
TRBJ1-2	TRBV19	CASTLIPNYGYTF
TRBJ1-6	TRBV6-1	CASSDGGNSPLHF
TRBJ1-1	TRBV6-5	CASSYSRQRTGNVAFF
TRBJ1-2	TRBV7-9	CASSLGSDYGYTF
TRBJ2-1	TRBV5-1	CASSLDLLAGRAQFF
TRBJ1-1	TRBV10-3	CAIQQGPNTEAFF
TRBJ2-1	TRBV11-3	CASSLGLAANNEQFF
TRBJ1-2	TRBV5-5	CASSSGQGAYGYTF
TRBJ1-2	TRBV7-8	CASSLSSGVGHGYTF
TRBJ1-1	TRBV5-1	CASSLDRGRTEAFF
TRBJ1-6	TRBV7-6	CASSLARGPYNSPLHF
TRBJ1-1	TRBV14	CASSQDLGRMNTEAFF
TRBJ1-6	TRBV2	CASSGGGAPNSPLHF
TRBJ1-5	TRBV6-6	CASTFNRGKGNQPQHF
TRBJ2-2	TRBV5-1	CASSFGGTNTGELFF
TRBJ1-2	TRBV9	CASSSGEYGYTF
TRBJ2-3	TRBV29-1	CSVVFAGGRTDTQYF
TRBJ2-2	TRBV19	CASSRPLAGGRELFF
TRBJ1-3	TRBV27	CASRSRGPGNTIYF
TRBJ2-7	TRBV29-1	CSVLTTYEQYF
TRBJ1-1	TRBV6-5	CASSPDRGNLAFF
TRBJ2-7	TRBV7-2	CASSLGASLSSYEQYF
TRBJ2-3	TRBV6-5	CASSYPKGGDTQYF
TRBJ2-1	TRBV5-1	CASSFGGGQFF
TRBJ1-2	TRBV28	CAILRGIYGYTF
TRBJ1-4	TRBV29-1	CSVYDRETNEKLFF
TRBJ2-7	TRBV5-4	CASSLGRPYEQYF
TRBJ2-3	TRBV12-2	CASRLLTGCLGKRDTQYF
TRBJ2-2	TRBV7-9	CASSDMTFGELFF
TRBJ1-6	TRBV30	CAWSPQGRVPAVHF
TRBJ2-2	TRBV28	CASSRAVTGELFF
TRBJ1-4	TRBV7-2	CASSLAGTGEKLFF